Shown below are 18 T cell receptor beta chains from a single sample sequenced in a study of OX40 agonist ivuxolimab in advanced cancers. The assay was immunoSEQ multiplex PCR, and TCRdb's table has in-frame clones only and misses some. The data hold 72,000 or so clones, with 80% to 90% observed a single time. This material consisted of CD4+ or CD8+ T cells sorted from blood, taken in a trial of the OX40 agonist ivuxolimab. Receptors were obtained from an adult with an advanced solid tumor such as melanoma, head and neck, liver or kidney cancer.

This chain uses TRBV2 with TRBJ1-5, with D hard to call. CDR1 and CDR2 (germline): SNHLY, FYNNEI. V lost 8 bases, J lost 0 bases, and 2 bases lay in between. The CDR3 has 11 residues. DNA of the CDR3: TGTGCCAGCGGTAGCAATCAGCCCCAGCATTTT. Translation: CASGSNQPQHF.

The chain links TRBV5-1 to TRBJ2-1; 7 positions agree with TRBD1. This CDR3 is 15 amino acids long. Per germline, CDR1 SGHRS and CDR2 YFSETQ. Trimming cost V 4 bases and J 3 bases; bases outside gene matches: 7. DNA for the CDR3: TGCGCCAGCAGCCTCCGACAGGGACACTACAATGAGCAGTTCTTC. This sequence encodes CASSLRQGHYNEQFF.

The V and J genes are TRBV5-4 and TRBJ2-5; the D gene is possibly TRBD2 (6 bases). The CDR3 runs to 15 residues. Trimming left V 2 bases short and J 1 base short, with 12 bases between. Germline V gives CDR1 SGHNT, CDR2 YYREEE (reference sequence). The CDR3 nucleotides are TGTGCCAGCAGCTTCGGGGACTTCGGCCAAGAGACCCAGTACTTC. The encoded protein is CASSFGDFGQETQYF.

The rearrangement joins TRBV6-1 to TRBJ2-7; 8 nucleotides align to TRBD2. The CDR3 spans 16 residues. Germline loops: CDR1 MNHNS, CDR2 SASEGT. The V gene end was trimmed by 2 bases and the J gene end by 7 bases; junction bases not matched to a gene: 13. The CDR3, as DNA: TGTGCCAGCAGTGAACATACGGGAGGGGATTTGGGGGAGCAGTACTTC. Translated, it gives CASSEHTGGDLGEQYF.

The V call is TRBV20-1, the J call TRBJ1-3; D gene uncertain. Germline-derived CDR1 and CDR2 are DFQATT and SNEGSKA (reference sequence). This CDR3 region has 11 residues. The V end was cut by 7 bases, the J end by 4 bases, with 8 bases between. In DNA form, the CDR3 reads TGCAGTGTCCCCCGAGGAAACACCATATATTTT. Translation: CSVPRGNTIYF.

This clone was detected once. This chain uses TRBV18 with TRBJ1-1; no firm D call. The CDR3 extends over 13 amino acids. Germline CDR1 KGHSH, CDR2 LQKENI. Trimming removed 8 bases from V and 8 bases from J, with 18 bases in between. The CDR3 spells CASTPGAEREAFF. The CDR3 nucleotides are TGTGCCAGCACTCCGGGCGCAGAAAGAGAAGCTTTCTTT.

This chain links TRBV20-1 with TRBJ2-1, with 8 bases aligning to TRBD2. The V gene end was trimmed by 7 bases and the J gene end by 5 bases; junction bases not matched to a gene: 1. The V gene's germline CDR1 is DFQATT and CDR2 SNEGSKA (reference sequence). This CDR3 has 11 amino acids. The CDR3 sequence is CSVSGDNEQFF. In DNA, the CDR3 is TGCAGTGTTAGCGGGGACAATGAGCAGTTCTTC.

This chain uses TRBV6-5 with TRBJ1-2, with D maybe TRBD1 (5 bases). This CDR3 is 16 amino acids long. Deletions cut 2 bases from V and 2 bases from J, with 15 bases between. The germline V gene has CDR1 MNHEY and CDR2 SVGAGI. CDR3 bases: TGTGCCAGCAGTTACGACTCTGGGACCCGGAACTATGGCTACACCTTC. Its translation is CASSYDSGTRNYGYTF.

The CDR3 region is CASSEGPGGVYEQYF. DNA of the CDR3: TGTGCCAGCAGTGAGGGACCCGGGGGCGTCTACGAGCAGTACTTC. V usage is TRBV6-1 and J usage is TRBJ2-7; possibly TRBD1 or TRBD2 for D (6 bases each). CDR3 length: 15 residues. From germline, CDR1 is MNHNS and CDR2 SASEGT. The V end was cut by 3 bases, the J end by 3 bases, with 15 bases between.

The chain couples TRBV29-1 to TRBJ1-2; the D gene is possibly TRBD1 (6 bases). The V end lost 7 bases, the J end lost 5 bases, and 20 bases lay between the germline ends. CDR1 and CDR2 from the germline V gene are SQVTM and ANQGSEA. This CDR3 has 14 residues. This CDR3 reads CSAKTGSEWYGYTF. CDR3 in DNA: TGCAGCGCAAAGACAGGTTCAGAGTGGTATGGCTACACCTTC.

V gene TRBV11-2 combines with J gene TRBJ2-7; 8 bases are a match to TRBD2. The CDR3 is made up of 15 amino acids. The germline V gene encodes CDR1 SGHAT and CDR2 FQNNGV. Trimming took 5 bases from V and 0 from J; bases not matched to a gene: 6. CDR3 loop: CASSRLAGGSYEQYF. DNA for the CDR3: TGTGCCAGCAGCCGGTTGGCGGGAGGCTCCTACGAGCAGTACTTC.

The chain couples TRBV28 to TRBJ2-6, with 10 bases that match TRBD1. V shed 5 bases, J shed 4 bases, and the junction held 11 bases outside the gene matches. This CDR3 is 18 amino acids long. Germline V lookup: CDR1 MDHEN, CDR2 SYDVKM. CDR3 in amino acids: CASSVLGQGVYGANVLTF. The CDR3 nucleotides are TGTGCCAGCAGTGTTCTCGGACAGGGGGTATACGGGGCCAACGTCCTGACTTTC.

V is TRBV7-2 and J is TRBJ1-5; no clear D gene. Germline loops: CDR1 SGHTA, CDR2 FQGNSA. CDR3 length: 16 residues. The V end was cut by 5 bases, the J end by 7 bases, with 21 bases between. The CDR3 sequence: CASSPQTLGSAQPQHF. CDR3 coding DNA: TGTGCCAGCAGCCCGCAGACCCTCGGGTCCGCACAGCCCCAGCATTTT.

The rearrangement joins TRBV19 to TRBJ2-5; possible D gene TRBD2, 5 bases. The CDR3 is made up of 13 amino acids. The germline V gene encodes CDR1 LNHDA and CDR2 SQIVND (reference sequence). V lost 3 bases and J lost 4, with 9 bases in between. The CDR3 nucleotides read TGTGCCAGTAGTATTGAGGGTGGAGAGACCCAGTACTTC. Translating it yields CASSIEGGETQYF.

The CDR3 here is CASIQTPTPAASTDTQYF. The DNA for the CDR3 is TGTGCCAGCATTCAAACCCCCACACCGGCAGCTAGCACAGATACGCAGTATTTT. V and J are TRBV11-2 and TRBJ2-3; no definite D call. Germline-derived CDR1 and CDR2 are SGHAT and FQNNGV. Trimming removed 7 bases from V and 0 bases from J, with 23 bases in between. This CDR3 region has 18 residues. The whole variable domain, remainder taken from reference TRBV11-2 and TRBJ2-3, is EAGVAQSPRYKIIEKRQSVAFWCNPISGHATLYWYQQILGQGPKLLIQFQNNGVVDDSQLPKDRFSAERLKGVDSTLKIQPAKLEDSAVYLCASIQTPTPAASTDTQYFGPGTRLTVL.

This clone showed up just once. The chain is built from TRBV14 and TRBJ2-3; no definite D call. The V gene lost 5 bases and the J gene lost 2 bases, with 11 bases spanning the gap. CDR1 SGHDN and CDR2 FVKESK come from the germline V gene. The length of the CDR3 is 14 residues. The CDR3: CASSAGGPTDTQYF. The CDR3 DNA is TGTGCCAGCAGCGCCGGCGGCCCCACAGATACGCAGTATTTT. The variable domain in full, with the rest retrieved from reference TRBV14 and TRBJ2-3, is EAGVTQFPSHSVIEKGQTVTLRCDPISGHDNLYWYRRVMGKEIKFLLHFVKESKQDESGMPNNRFLAERTGGTYSTLKVQPAELEDSGVYFCASSAGGPTDTQYFGPGTRLTVL.

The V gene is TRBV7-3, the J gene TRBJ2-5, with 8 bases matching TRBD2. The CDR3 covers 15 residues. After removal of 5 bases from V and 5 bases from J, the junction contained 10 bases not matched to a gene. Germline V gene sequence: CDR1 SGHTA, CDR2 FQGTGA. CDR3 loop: CASSQTSGGRETQYF. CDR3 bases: TGTGCCAGCAGCCAAACTAGTGGCGGGAGGGAGACCCAGTACTTC.

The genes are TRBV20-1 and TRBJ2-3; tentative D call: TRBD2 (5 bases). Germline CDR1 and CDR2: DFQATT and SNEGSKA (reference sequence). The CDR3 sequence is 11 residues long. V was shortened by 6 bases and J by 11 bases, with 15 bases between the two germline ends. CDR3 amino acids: CSAWLGIQQYF. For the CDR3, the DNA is TGCAGTGCCTGGCTCGGGATTCAGCAGTATTTT.